Below are 3 T cell receptor beta chains sequenced from a single sample in a study of T cell repertoires in cytomegalovirus infection. TCRdb reanalysed the reads using MiXCR and keeps one entry per CDR3 protein. The sample lists 350,000 to 500,000 distinct CDR3 sequences, approximately 32% occurring once. The material sequenced was PBMCs. The receptors shown here come from a human donor in good health (CMV status not recorded). Some clones in this sample may be carry-over from other donors' samples.

Many counts were recorded for this clonotype. CDR3 sequence reads: CASSPTGTGFQPQHF. Written as DNA, the CDR3 is TGTGCCAGCAGTCCGACCGGGACAGGTTTTCAGCCCCAGCATTTT. This chain joins TRBV12-3 or TRBV12-4 and TRBJ1-5; 8 bases line up with TRBD1. CDR3 length: 15 amino acids. V gave up 5 bases and J gave up 6 bases; unmatched junction bases: 9.

The chain couples TRBV7-6 to TRBJ1-4, with a weak D call TRBD1 (5 bases). V gave up 4 bases and J gave up 4 bases, with 19 bases separating them. Germline V lookup: CDR1 SGHVS, CDR2 FNYEAQ. The CDR3 loop spans 17 amino acids. The CDR3: CASSWEADSLFNEKLFF. CDR3 nucleotide sequence: TGTGCCAGCAGCTGGGAAGCTGACAGTCTTTTTAATGAAAAACTGTTTTTT.

This clonotype was observed a few times. The rearrangement uses TRBV18 and TRBJ1-4; maybe TRBD1 (5 bases). V was trimmed by 2 bases and J by 0 bases, leaving 10 bases between them. The germline CDR1 and CDR2 sequences are KGHSH and LQKENI. The CDR3 runs to 16 residues. The CDR3 DNA follows: TGTGCCAGCTCACCAAGACAGACTACAACTAATGAAAAACTGTTTTTT. Its protein is CASSPRQTTTNEKLFF.